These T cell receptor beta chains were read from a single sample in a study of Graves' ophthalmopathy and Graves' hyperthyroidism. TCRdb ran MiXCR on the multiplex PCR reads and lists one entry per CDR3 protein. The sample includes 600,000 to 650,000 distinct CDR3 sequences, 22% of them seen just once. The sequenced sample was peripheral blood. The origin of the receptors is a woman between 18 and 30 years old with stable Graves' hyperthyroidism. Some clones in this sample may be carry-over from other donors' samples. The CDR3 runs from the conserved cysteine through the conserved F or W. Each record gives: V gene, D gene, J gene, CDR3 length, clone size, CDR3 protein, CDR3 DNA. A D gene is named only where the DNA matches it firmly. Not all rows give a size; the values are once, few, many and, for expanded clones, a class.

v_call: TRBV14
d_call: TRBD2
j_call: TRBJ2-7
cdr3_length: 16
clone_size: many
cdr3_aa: CASSQDRRAGVGEQYF
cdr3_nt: TGTGCCAGCAGCCAAGATCGTCGAGCGGGAGTTGGAGAGCAGTACTTC

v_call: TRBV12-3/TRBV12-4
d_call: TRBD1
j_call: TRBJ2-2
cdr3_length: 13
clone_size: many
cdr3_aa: CASSSGGTGELFF
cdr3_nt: TGTGCCAGCTCTTCAGGGGGCACCGGGGAGCTGTTTTTT

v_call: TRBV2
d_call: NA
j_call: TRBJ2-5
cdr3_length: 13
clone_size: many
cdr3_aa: CASSVRRGETQYF
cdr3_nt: TGTGCCAGCAGTGTTAGAAGGGGGGAGACCCAGTACTTC

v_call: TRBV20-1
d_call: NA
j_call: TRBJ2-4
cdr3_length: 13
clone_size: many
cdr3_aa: CSAGVSPKNIQYF
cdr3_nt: TGCAGTGCGGGGGTGAGCCCAAAAAACATTCAGTACTTC

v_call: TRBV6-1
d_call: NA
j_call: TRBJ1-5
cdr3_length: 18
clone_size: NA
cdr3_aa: CASSEAAGAKYSNQPQHF
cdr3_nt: TGTGCCAGCAGTGAAGCAGCAGGGGCGAAGTATAGCAATCAGCCCCAGCATTTT

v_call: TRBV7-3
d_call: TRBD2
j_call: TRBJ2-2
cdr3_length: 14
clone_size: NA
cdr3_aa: CASSLASGTGELCF
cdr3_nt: TGTGCCAGCAGCTTGGCTAGCGGAACCGGGGAGCTGTGTTTT

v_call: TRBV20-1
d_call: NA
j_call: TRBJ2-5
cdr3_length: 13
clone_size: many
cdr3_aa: CSARVRSGETQYF
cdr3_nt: TGCAGTGCTAGGGTCCGCTCGGGGGAGACCCAGTACTTC

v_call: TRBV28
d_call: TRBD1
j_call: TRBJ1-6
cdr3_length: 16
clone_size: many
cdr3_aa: CASRAPGQNYNSPLHF
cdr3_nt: TGTGCCAGCAGGGCCCCGGGACAGAACTATAATTCACCCCTCCACTTT

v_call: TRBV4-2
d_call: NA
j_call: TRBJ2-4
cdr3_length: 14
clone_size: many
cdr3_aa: CASSQEGAKNIQYF
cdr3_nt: TGTGCCAGCAGCCAAGAGGGAGCCAAAAACATTCAGTACTTC

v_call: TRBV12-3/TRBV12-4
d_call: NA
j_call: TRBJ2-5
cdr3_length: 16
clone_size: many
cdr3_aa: CASSFWLRGRGETQYF
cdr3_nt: TGTGCCAGCAGTTTTTGGCTCCGGGGGAGAGGGGAGACCCAGTACTTC

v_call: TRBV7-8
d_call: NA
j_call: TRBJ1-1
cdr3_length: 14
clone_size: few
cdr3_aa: CASSLASTFDEAFF
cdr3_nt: TGTGCCAGCAGCTTAGCGTCAACCTTCGATGAAGCTTTCTTT

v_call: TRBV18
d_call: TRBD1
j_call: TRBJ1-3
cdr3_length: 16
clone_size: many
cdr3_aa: CASSPADRVYGNTIYF
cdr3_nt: TGTGCCAGCTCACCAGCGGACAGGGTATACGGAAACACCATATATTTT

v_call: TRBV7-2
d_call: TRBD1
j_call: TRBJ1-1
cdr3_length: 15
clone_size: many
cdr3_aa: CASSLRTGVNTEAFF
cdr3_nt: TGTGCCAGCAGTCTAAGGACAGGGGTAAACACTGAAGCTTTCTTT

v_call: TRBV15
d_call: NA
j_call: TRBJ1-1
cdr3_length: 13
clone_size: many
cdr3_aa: CATKPGRRTEAFF
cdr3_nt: TGTGCCACCAAACCAGGGAGGCGAACTGAAGCTTTCTTT

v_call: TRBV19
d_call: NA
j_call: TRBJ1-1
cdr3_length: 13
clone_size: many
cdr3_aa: CASSIRDHPEAFF
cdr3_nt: TGTGCCAGTAGTATACGGGACCACCCTGAAGCTTTCTTT

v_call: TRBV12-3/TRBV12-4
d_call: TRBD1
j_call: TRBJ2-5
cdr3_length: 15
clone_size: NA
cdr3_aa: CASSFETGADETQYF
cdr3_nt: TGTGCCAGCAGTTTCGAGACAGGGGCGGATGAGACCCAGTACTTC

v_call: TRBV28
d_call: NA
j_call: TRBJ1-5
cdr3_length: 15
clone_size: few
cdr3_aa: CASSLSMGDAQPQHF
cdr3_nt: TGTGCCAGCAGTTTATCCATGGGGGACGCTCAGCCCCAGCATTTT

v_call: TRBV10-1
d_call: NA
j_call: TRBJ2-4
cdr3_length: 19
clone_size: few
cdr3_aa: CASSESIGWGDGAKNIQYF
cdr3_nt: TGCGCCAGCAGTGAGTCGATAGGTTGGGGCGATGGAGCCAAAAACATTCAGTACTTC